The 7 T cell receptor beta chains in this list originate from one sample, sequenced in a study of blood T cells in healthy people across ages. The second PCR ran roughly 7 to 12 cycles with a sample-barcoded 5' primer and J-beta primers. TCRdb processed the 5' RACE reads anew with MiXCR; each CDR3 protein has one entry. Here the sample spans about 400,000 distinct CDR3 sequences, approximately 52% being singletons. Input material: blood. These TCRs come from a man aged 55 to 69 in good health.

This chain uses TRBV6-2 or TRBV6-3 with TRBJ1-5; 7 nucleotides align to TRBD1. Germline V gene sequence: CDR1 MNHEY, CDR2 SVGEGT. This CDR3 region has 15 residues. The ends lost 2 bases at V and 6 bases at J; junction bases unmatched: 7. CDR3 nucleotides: TGTGCCAGCAGTTACAAGGGGGCAGATGGTCAGCCCCAGCATTTT. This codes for CASSYKGADGQPQHF.

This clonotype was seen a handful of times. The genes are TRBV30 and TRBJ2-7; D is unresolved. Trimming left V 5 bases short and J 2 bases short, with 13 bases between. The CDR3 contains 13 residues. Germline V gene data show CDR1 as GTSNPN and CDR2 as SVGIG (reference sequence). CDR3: CAWAPGSTYEQYF. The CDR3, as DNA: TGTGCCTGGGCCCCCGGGTCAACCTACGAGCAGTACTTC.

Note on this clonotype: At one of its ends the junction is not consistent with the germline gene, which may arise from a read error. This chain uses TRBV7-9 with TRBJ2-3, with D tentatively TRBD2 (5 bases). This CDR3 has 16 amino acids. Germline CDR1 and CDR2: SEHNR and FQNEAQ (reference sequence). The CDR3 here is CASIPGERRLTETQYF. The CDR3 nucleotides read TGTGCCAGCATCCCAGGAGAGCGGAGACTCACAGAGACGCAGTATTTT.

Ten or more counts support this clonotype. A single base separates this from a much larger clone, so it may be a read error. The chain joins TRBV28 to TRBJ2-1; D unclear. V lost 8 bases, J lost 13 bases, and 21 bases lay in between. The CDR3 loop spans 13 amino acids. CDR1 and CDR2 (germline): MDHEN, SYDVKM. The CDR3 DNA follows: TGTGCCAGCCACCCGGGCCCCCTGAGCCCCCAGTTCTTC. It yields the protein CASHPGPLSPQFF.

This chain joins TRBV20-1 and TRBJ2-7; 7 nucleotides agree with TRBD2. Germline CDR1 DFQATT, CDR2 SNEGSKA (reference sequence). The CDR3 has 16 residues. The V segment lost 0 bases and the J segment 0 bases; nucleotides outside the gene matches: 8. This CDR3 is CSAREDPSGSSYEQYF. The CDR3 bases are TGCAGTGCTAGAGAAGATCCTAGCGGAAGCTCCTACGAGCAGTACTTC.

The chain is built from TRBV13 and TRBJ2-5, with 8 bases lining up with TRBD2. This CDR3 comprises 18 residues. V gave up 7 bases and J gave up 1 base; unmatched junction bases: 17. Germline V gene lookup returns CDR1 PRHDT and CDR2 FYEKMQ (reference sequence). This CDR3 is CASTHGAGVGVIQETQYF. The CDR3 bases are TGTGCCAGCACCCACGGAGCGGGAGTGGGTGTAATCCAAGAGACCCAGTACTTC.

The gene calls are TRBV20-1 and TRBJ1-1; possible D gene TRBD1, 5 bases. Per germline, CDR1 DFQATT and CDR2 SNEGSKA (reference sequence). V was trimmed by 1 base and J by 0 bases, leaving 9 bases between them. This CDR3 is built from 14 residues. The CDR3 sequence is CSARVGRVNTEAFF. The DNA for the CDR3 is TGCAGTGCTAGAGTAGGCAGGGTGAACACTGAAGCTTTCTTT.